The rows below give T cell receptor beta chains drawn from one sample of a study of beta chain features in type 1 diabetes. Sequencing was performed with immunoSEQ multiplex PCR; in TCRdb, only in-frame clones are kept and a portion is missing. The top ten hold approximately 0.045% of the sample, which has fewer than 550,000 clones, about 10% seen once. Sequencing used naive CD4+ T cells from blood. Receptors were obtained from a young woman in good health. The CDR3 runs from the conserved cysteine through the conserved F or W. A D gene is named only where the DNA matches it firmly. Clone size is not always given. Where it is, it says once, few, many or a class for expanded clones.

clone size	V gene	D gene	J gene	CDR3 DNA	CDR3 protein
few	TRBV6-1	NA	TRBJ2-1	TGTGCCAGCACCCAAGACAACAACAATGAGCAGTTCTTC	CASTQDNNNEQFF
NA	TRBV7-9	NA	TRBJ2-7	TGTGCCAGCAGCTTCGGACGAGGGGATCCCTACGAGCAGTACTTC	CASSFGRGDPYEQYF
NA	TRBV28	NA	TRBJ1-4	TGTGCCAGCCAAATTCCTGGAGGCCATGAAAAACTGTTTTTT	CASQIPGGHEKLFF
few	TRBV29-1	NA	TRBJ2-5	TGCAGCGTTGGACCCGTGGTTGCAGAGACCCAGTACTTC	CSVGPVVAETQYF
once	TRBV2	NA	TRBJ1-5	TGTGCCCAAGGCGGGGATAGCAATCAGCCCCAGCATTTT	CAQGGDSNQPQHF
NA	TRBV5-4	TRBD1	TRBJ2-6	TGTGCCAGCAGCTCCCTCGAGGGGGCGAGGGCCAACGTCCTGACTTTC	CASSSLEGARANVLTF
NA	TRBV4-3	NA	TRBJ1-6	TGCGCCAGCAGCCAAGCGCCGATACTTTGGGGGGATAGTTCACCCCTCCACTTT	CASSQAPILWGDSSPLHF
NA	TRBV4-2	TRBD2	TRBJ2-3	TGTGCCAGCAGCCAACTAGCGGGGGTCTCAGATACGCAGTATTTT	CASSQLAGVSDTQYF
NA	TRBV15	NA	TRBJ2-7	TGTGCCACCAGCAGAGGAGGGCTAGCCCCCTCACAGAGCTCCTACGAGCAGTACTTC	CATSRGGLAPSQSSYEQYF
NA	TRBV7-2	NA	TRBJ1-6	TGTGCCAGCAGCTTAACGCCAGGGGCTAATTCACCCCTCCACTTT	CASSLTPGANSPLHF
few	TRBV19	NA	TRBJ2-5	TGTGCCAGTACCTCGGGGGACGGCGAGACCCAGTACTTC	CASTSGDGETQYF
NA	TRBV15	TRBD1	TRBJ2-7	TGTGCCACCAACCAGGACAGGGCAGGCGAGCAGTACTTC	CATNQDRAGEQYF
many	TRBV9	NA	TRBJ2-1	TGTGCCAGCAGCGTAGCCCACCAGGGGATAAATGAGCAGTTCTTC	CASSVAHQGINEQFF
few	TRBV7-9	TRBD1	TRBJ2-1	TGTGCCAGCAGCTGGGGACAGGGGCTGTACAATGAGCAGTTCTTC	CASSWGQGLYNEQFF
few	TRBV7-3	NA	TRBJ2-3	TGTGCCAGCAGCGCTAGCGCGCACACAGATACGCAGTATTTT	CASSASAHTDTQYF
few	TRBV13	TRBD1	TRBJ1-2	TGTGCCAGCAGCTTACATGGGACAGGATTTTACTATGGCTACACCTTC	CASSLHGTGFYYGYTF
NA	TRBV9	TRBD2	TRBJ2-3	TGTGCCAGCAAACCCGGGACTAACACAGATACGCAGTATTTT	CASKPGTNTDTQYF
NA	TRBV5-6	NA	TRBJ2-5	TGTGCCAGCAGCTTGGTTACATACCAAGAGACCCAGTACTTC	CASSLVTYQETQYF
NA	TRBV29-1	TRBD1	TRBJ2-3	TGCAGCGTAAGACAGGGACGAGATACGCAGTATTTT	CSVRQGRDTQYF
once	TRBV9	TRBD1	TRBJ1-1	TGTGCCAGCAGCTCCGGGACAGTAGGTAACACTGAAGCTTTCTTT	CASSSGTVGNTEAFF
NA	TRBV29-1	NA	TRBJ2-5	TGCAGCGTTGACCCTGGCTTGACCCAGTACTTC	CSVDPGLTQYF
few	TRBV6-1	NA	TRBJ1-1	TGTGCCAGCAGTGGGACCTCCCTGAACACTGAAGCTTTCTTT	CASSGTSLNTEAFF
few	TRBV9	NA	TRBJ2-7	TGTGCCAGCAGCCCCAACCCACAGCCCTACGAGCAGTACTTC	CASSPNPQPYEQYF